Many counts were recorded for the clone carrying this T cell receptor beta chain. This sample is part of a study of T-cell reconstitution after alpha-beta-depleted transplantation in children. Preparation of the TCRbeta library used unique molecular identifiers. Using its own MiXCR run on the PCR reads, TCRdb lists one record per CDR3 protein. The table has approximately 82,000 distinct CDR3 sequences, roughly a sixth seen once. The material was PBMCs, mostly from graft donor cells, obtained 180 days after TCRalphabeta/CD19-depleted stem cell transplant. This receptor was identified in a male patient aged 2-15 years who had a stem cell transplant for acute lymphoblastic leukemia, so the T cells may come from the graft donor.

CDR3 nucleotides: TGCAGTGCTTGGGCTAGCGGGAGCTACGAGCAGTACTTC. Protein product: CSAWASGSYEQYF. The chain employs TRBV20-1 and TRBJ2-7; TRBD2 matches 10 bases. Germline V gene sequence: CDR1 DFQATT, CDR2 SNEGSKA (reference sequence). The CDR3 spans 13 residues. The J segment lost 3 bases and the V segment lost 5 bases, leaving 4 bases of the junction unmatched.